These T cell receptor beta chains were read from a single sample in a study of cytotoxic CD8 clonotypes in ibrutinib-treated CLL. This table comes from immunoSEQ multiplex PCR, and its TCRdb copy is limited to in-frame clones, with some not included. The sample records approximately 200,000 clones, about 72% being singletons. Sequenced here: PBMCs, sampled after 24 months of ibrutinib treatment. Receptors originate from a human donor with chronic lymphocytic leukemia. The CDR3 runs from the conserved cysteine through the conserved F or W. The D gene is left open where the match is weak. Not every row has a clone size; where given, it reads once, few, many or a size class.

CASGSGLWTGELFF	TGTGCCAGCGGGAGTGGATTGTGGACCGGGGAGCTGTTTTTT	.	TRBJ2-2	TRBV7-9	.
CASSFLPYTDTQYF	TGTGCCAGCAGCTTCCTTCCATACACAGATACGCAGTATTTT	once	TRBJ2-3	TRBV9	.
CAWSEQGGKDTQYF	TGTGCCTGGAGTGAACAGGGGGGGAAGGATACGCAGTATTTT	.	TRBJ2-3	TRBV30	.
CASTLGGTGFPETQYF	TGTGCCAGCACCTTGGGCGGGACAGGGTTTCCGGAGACCCAGTACTTC	.	TRBJ2-5	TRBV7-9	TRBD1
CASSPDRDRGYGNQPQHF	TGTGCCAGCAGTCCCGACCGGGACAGGGGGTACGGCAATCAGCCCCAGCATTTT	.	TRBJ1-5	TRBV27	TRBD1
CASSLRAIWAYEQYF	TGTGCCAGCAGTTTAAGGGCAATTTGGGCCTACGAGCAGTACTTC	.	TRBJ2-7	TRBV28	.
CASSPPGWGPETYEQYF	TGTGCCAGCTCACCCCCGGGCTGGGGGCCGGAGACCTACGAGCAGTACTTC	.	TRBJ2-7	TRBV18	.
CASSWDRTQYF	TGTGCCAGCAGCTGGGACAGAACGCAGTATTTT	.	TRBJ2-3	TRBV5-6	TRBD1
CASSLDGTSGPSQYF	TGCGCCAGCAGCTTGGACGGGACTAGCGGGCCTTCCCAGTACTTC	.	TRBJ2-5	TRBV5-1	TRBD2
CASGLDYEQYF	TGTGCTAGTGGTTTGGACTACGAGCAGTACTTC	.	TRBJ2-7	TRBV12-5	.
CASSPQQDNQPQHF	TGTGCCAGCTCACCGCAGCAGGACAATCAGCCCCAGCATTTT	few	TRBJ1-5	TRBV18	.
CASSKQGKAGYTF	TGTGCCAGCAGTAAACAGGGTAAGGCTGGCTACACCTTC	few	TRBJ1-2	TRBV6-1	.
CASSSYRDDEQFF	TGTGCCAGCAGCTCTTACAGGGACGATGAGCAGTTCTTC	once	TRBJ2-1	TRBV6-1	.
CASSLSDSNQPQHF	TGTGCCAGCAGCTTGTCAGATAGCAATCAGCCCCAGCATTTT	few	TRBJ1-5	TRBV5-5	.
CATSRDRTGRTGELFF	TGTGCCACCAGCAGAGATAGGACAGGGAGAACCGGGGAGCTGTTTTTT	.	TRBJ2-2	TRBV15	TRBD1
CASSFPRTGGSQPQHF	TGTGCCAGCAGTTTCCCACGGACAGGGGGAAGTCAGCCCCAGCATTTT	.	TRBJ1-5	TRBV28	TRBD1
CASSTKTGVLAGTQYF	TGTGCCAGCAGCACCAAGACAGGGGTACTAGCAGGGACCCAGTACTTC	.	TRBJ2-5	TRBV11-2	TRBD1
CASSFTSGGEQFF	TGTGCCAGCAGCTTTACTTCAGGGGGTGAGCAGTTCTTC	.	TRBJ2-1	TRBV7-9	TRBD1
CASSLDRGNTEAFF	TGTGCCAGCAGCTTAGACAGGGGGAACACTGAAGCTTTCTTT	.	TRBJ1-1	TRBV11-2	.
CASSNRGRSSYREQYF	TGTGCCAGTAGTAACCGGGGGCGTTCGTCTTATCGCGAGCAGTACTTC	.	TRBJ2-7	TRBV19	.
CASRRRSNTGELFF	TGTGCCAGCAGACGTAGGTCGAACACCGGGGAGCTGTTTTTT	few	TRBJ2-2	TRBV5-6	.
CASSLEGTGLNTIYF	TGCGCCAGCAGCTTGGAGGGGACAGGTCTCAACACCATATATTTT	.	TRBJ1-3	TRBV5-1	TRBD1
CASSIGQGNQPQHF	TGTGCCAGCAGCATTGGACAGGGCAATCAGCCCCAGCATTTT	.	TRBJ1-5	TRBV13	TRBD1
CASSPTAYNQPQHF	TGTGCCAGCTCCCCGACAGCTTACAATCAGCCCCAGCATTTT	.	TRBJ1-5	TRBV18	.
CASRPFLGQGGNEQFF	TGCGCCAGCAGACCTTTTCTGGGACAGGGGGGGAATGAGCAGTTCTTC	.	TRBJ2-1	TRBV5-1	TRBD1
CASSAPSGLTDTQYF	TGTGCCAGCAGTGCCCCTTCGGGACTCACAGATACGCAGTATTTT	.	TRBJ2-3	TRBV28	.
CASNKESYTEAFF	TGTGCCAGTAATAAGGAATCCTACACTGAAGCTTTCTTT	.	TRBJ1-1	TRBV19	.
CASSMVNSNEQFF	TGTGCCAGTAGTATGGTGAACAGCAATGAGCAGTTCTTC	few	TRBJ2-1	TRBV19	.
CASSAQGGNQPQHF	TGTGCCAGCAGCGCCCAGGGGGGCAATCAGCCCCAGCATTTT	.	TRBJ1-5	TRBV9	TRBD1
CASSPPNGLRGYTF	TGTGCCAGCAGCCCCCCAAACGGGCTTCGGGGCTACACCTTC	few	TRBJ1-2	TRBV7-2	.
CASSTPDFRSSYEQYF	TGTGCCAGCAGTACACCGGACTTCAGGAGCTCCTACGAGCAGTACTTC	once	TRBJ2-7	TRBV28	.
CASSWNRDSGSPYNEQFF	TGTGCCAGCAGCTGGAATCGGGATAGCGGGAGTCCGTACAATGAGCAGTTCTTC	.	TRBJ2-1	TRBV11-2	TRBD2
CASSLYTNEKLFF	TGTGCCAGCAGCTTATACACAAATGAAAAACTGTTTTTT	few	TRBJ1-4	TRBV7-9	.
CASSSGGAEHPNEQFF	TGTGCCAGCAGCTCCGGGGGGGCGGAACACCCCAATGAGCAGTTCTTC	.	TRBJ2-1	TRBV4-2	TRBD2
CATGQGALGTGELFF	TGCGCCACAGGACAGGGGGCATTGGGCACCGGGGAGCTGTTTTTT	.	TRBJ2-2	TRBV4-3	TRBD1
CSAKENEKLFF	TGCAGTGCTAAGGAGAATGAAAAACTGTTTTTT	.	TRBJ1-4	TRBV20-1	.
CASRGQQAFF	TGTGCCAGCAGGGGACAGCAAGCTTTCTTT	.	TRBJ1-1	TRBV2	TRBD1
CAISVGGTNYGYTF	TGTGCCATCAGTGTGGGAGGGACTAACTATGGCTACACCTTC	.	TRBJ1-2	TRBV10-3	.
CAWSVEVVGRKAEAFF	TGTGCCTGGAGTGTAGAAGTGGTAGGAAGGAAGGCTGAAGCTTTCTTT	.	TRBJ1-1	TRBV30	.
CASSWGYGSEAFF	TGTGCCAGCAGCTGGGGGTACGGATCTGAAGCTTTCTTT	.	TRBJ1-1	TRBV5-6	.
CASSPRQFF	TGTGCCAGCAGCCCCAGGCAGTTCTTC	.	TRBJ2-1	TRBV9	.
CASSLQGIHGYTF	TGTGCCAGCAGTTTACAGGGTATACATGGCTACACCTTC	.	TRBJ1-2	TRBV27	.
CASSGQGTHGEQYF	TGTGCCAGCAGTGGACAGGGGACCCACGGGGAGCAGTACTTC	.	TRBJ2-7	TRBV6-5	TRBD1